This is a list of T cell receptor beta chains from one sample in a study of T cells in Graves' hyperthyroidism and ophthalmopathy. From the multiplex PCR reads, TCRdb called clonotypes with MiXCR, one entry per CDR3 protein. The table has fewer than 900,000 distinct CDR3 sequences, 15% to 20% seen once; the top ten hold under 9.5%. The source material was blood. All receptors derive from a man between 18 and 35 years old with Graves' hyperthyroidism. The conserved cysteine and the conserved F or W are not part of the CDR3 here. Size is omitted from some rows. Given values are once, few, many or a class for expanded clones.

size | V | CDR3
few | TRBV29-1 | SAEGTDTQY
. | TRBV9 | ASSVTRVTGELF
. | TRBV10-3 | AISEPLAASSYEQY
few | TRBV15 | ATSRDLPDTQY
few | TRBV9 | ASSGGTGLEETQY
. | TRBV7-9 | ASSLSYPECF
many | TRBV11-1 | ASSTDGSYEQY
many | TRBV2 | ASSEGPPVPQY
many | TRBV20-1 | SAGPGQPNTEAF
. | TRBV9 | ASSVGGGAVGEKLF
many | TRBV12-3/TRBV12-4 | ASRRDSFYEQY
. | TRBV28 | ASSPALAGVEQY
many | TRBV28 | ASRRLAGGRTDTQY
few | TRBV19 | ASSIGTAGGKNTEAF
many | TRBV6-5 | ASSYVAGAGADTQY
few | TRBV5-4 | ASSSPDGIDTDTQY
. | TRBV7-2 | ASSPLGGTSGKEEDEQF
. | TRBV20-1 | SASNRSNYGYT
. | TRBV28 | ASSPGRAEKLF
many | TRBV20-1 | SARGDGSYEQY
. | TRBV24-1 | ATMGGQETQY
. | TRBV19 | ASSFHPNTEAF
few | TRBV15 | ATSRGTSGWDTQY
many | TRBV7-2 | ASSPRHGTGDYEQY
many | TRBV12-5 | ASGLPGRWGMNTEAF
many | TRBV28 | ASSFAVGLLILLAQH
few | TRBV7-9 | ASSLLSSGANVLT
few | TRBV7-9 | ASSTAHLSTDTQY
many | TRBV27 | ASSSRGPHNEQF
few | TRBV9 | ASSVAGTGVGSDTQY
few | TRBV6-5 | ASSSQGWEQY
. | TRBV7-9 | ASSLGGLAGYGEQY
many | TRBV6-2/TRBV6-3 | ATRLTGSGNTIY
few | TRBV25-1 | ASSEYHRGSGNTIY
many | TRBV27 | ASSPSGGDTQY
. | TRBV28 | ASRLTSGRGETQY
many | TRBV28 | ASSLLGGQGGDQPQH